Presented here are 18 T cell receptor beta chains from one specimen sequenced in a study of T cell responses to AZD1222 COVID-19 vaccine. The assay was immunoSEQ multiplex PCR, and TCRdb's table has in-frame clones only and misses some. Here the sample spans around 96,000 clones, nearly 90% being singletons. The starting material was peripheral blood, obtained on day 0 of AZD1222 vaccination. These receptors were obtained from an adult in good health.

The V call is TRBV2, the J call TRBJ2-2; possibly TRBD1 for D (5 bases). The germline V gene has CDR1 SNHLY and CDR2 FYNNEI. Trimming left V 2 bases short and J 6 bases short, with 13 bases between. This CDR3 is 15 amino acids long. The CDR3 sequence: CASSELAGSAGELFF. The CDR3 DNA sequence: TGTGCCAGCAGTGAATTGGCAGGGTCCGCCGGGGAGCTGTTTTTT.

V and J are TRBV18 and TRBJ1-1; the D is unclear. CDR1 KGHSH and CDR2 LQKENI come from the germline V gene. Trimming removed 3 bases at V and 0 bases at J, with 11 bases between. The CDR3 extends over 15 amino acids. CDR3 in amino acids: CASSPPDGLNTEAFF. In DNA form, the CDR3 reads TGTGCCAGCTCACCCCCGGACGGATTGAACACTGAAGCTTTCTTT. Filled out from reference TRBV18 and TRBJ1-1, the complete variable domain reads NAGVMQNPRHLVRRRGQEARLRCSPMKGHSHVYWYRQLPEEGLKFMVYLQKENIIDESGMPKERFSAEFPKEGPSILRIQQVVRGDSAAYFCASSPPDGLNTEAFFGQGTRLTVV.

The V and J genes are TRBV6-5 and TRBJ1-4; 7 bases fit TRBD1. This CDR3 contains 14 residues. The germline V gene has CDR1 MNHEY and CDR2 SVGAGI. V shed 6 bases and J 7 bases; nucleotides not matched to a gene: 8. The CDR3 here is CASRDRPPLEKLFF. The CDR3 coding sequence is TGTGCCAGCAGGGACAGGCCCCCGCTTGAAAAACTGTTTTTT.

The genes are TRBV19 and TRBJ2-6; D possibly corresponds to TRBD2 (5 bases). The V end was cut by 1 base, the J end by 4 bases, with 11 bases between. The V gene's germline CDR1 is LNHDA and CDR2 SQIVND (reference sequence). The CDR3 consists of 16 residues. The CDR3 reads CASSIGEGSGANVLTF. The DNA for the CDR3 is TGTGCCAGTAGTATAGGAGAGGGTTCAGGGGCCAACGTCCTGACTTTC.

The CDR3: CASSLSRGSTNEKLFF. DNA for the CDR3: TGCGCCAGCAGCTTATCCAGGGGCTCAACTAATGAAAAACTGTTTTTT. The rearrangement uses TRBV5-1 and TRBJ1-4; weak D call: TRBD1 (6 bases). Looked up from germline, CDR1 is SGHRS and CDR2 is YFSETQ. The CDR3 is 16 residues long. Trimming stripped 2 bases from V and 0 bases from J, with 11 bases between.

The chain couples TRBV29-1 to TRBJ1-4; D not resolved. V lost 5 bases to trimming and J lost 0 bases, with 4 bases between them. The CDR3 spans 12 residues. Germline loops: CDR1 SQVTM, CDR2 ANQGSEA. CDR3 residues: CSVLATNEKLFF. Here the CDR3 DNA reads TGCAGCGTTCTTGCAACTAATGAAAAACTGTTTTTT.

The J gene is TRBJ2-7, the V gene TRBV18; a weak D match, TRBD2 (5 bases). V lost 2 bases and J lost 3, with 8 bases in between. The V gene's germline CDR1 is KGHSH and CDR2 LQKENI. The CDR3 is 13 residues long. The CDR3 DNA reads TGTGCCAGCTCACCAGGGAGTTACTACGAGCAGTACTTC. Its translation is CASSPGSYYEQYF.

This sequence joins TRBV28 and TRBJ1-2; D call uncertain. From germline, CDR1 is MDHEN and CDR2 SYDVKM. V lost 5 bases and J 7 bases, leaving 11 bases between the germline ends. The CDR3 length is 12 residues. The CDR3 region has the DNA TGTGCCAGCAGTCGTACCCGCGGTGGCTACACCTTC. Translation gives CASSRTRGGYTF.

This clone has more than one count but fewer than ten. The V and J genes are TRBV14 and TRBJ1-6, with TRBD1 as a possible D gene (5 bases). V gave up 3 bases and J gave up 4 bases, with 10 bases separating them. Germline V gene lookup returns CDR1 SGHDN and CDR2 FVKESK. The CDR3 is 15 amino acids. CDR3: CASSQAGTYNSPLHF. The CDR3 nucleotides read TGTGCCAGCAGCCAGGCCGGGACGTATAATTCACCCCTCCACTTT.

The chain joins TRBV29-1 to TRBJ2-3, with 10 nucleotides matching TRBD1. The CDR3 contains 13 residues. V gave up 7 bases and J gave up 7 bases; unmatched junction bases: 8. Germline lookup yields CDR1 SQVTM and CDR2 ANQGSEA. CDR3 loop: CSAWTGGENTQYF. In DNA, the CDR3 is TGCAGCGCTTGGACAGGGGGAGAAAATACGCAGTATTTT.

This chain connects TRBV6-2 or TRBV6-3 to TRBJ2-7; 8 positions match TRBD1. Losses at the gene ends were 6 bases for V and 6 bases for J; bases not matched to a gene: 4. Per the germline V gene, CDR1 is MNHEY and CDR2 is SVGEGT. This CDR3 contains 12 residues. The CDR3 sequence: CASSQGAGEQYF. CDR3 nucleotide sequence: TGTGCCAGCAGCCAGGGGGCGGGCGAGCAGTACTTC.

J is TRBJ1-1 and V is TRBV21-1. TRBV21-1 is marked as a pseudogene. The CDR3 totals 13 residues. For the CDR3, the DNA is TGTGCCAGCAGCGGTCAAATGAACACTGAAGCTTTCTTT. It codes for CASSGQMNTEAFF.

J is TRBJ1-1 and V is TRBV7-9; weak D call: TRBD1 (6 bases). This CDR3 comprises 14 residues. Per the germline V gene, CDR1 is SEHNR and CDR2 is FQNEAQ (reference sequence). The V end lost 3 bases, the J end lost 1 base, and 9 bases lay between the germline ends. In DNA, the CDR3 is TGTGCCAGCAGCTTGACAGGAGCGAACACTGAAGCTTTCTTT. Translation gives CASSLTGANTEAFF.

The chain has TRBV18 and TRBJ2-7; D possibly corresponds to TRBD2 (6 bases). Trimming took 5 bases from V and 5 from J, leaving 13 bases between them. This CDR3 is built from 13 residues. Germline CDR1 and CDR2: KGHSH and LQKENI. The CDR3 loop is CASSSQGGDEQYF. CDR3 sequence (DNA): TGTGCCAGCTCATCGCAGGGAGGAGACGAGCAGTACTTC.

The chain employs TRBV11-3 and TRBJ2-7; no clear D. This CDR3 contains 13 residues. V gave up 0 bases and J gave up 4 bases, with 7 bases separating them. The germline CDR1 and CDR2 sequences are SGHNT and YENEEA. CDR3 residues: CASSLDGMYEQYF. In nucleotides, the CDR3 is TGTGCCAGCAGCTTAGACGGTATGTACGAGCAGTACTTC. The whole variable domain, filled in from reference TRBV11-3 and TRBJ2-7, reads EAGVVQSPRYKIIEKKQPVAFWCNPISGHNTLYWYLQNLGQGPELLIRYENEEAVDDSQLPKDRFSAERLKGVDSTLKIQPAELGDSAVYLCASSLDGMYEQYFGPGTRLTVT.

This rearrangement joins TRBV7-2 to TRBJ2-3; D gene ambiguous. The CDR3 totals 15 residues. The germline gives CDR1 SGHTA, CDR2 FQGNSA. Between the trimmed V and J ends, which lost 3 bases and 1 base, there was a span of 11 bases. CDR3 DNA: TGTGCCAGCAGCTTTAACGTGGGCGGCACAGATACGCAGTATTTT. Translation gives CASSFNVGGTDTQYF.

The CDR3 nucleotides read TGTGCCAGCAGCCCTTTGCGGGACAGCCGGTGGGAGCCCCTCCACTTT. Residues: CASSPLRDSRWEPLHF. This rearrangement joins TRBV28 to TRBJ1-6, with 7 nucleotides matching TRBD1. This CDR3 region has 16 residues. Germline CDR1 and CDR2: MDHEN and SYDVKM. V dropped 6 bases and J dropped 13; count of bases not matched to a gene: 18.

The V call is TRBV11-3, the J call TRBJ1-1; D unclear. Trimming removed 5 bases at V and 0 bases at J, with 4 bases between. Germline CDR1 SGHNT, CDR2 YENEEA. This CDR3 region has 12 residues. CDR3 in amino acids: CASSVLNTEAFF. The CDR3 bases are TGTGCCAGCAGCGTTTTGAACACTGAAGCTTTCTTT. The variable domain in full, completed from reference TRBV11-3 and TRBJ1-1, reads EAGVVQSPRYKIIEKKQPVAFWCNPISGHNTLYWYLQNLGQGPELLIRYENEEAVDDSQLPKDRFSAERLKGVDSTLKIQPAELGDSAVYLCASSVLNTEAFFGQGTRLTVV.